These T cell receptor beta chains were read from a single sample in a study of blood T cells in healthy people across ages. TCRdb re-derived calls from the 5' RACE reads in MiXCR, one entry per CDR3 protein. This sample carries fewer than 1 million distinct CDR3 sequences, about 42% of them seen once, and the ten largest clones take about 19%. The material sequenced was blood. These receptors were taken from a man aged 60-69 years in good health. Both conserved end residues are part of each CDR3. The D gene is left open where the match is weak. A clone size is listed for some rows: how often the clone was seen (once, few, many), or a class if it is expanded.

d_call: NA; v_call: TRBV29-1; j_call: TRBJ2-2; clone_size: few; cdr3_nt: TGCAGCGCACTCGTAAGGGGGGGGGAGCTGTTTTTT; cdr3_aa: CSALVRGGELFF
d_call: NA; v_call: TRBV2; j_call: TRBJ1-2; clone_size: NA; cdr3_nt: TGTGCCAGCAGTGACGGGGGACTTTATGGCTACACCTTC; cdr3_aa: CASSDGGLYGYTF
d_call: TRBD1; v_call: TRBV29-1; j_call: TRBJ2-7; clone_size: NA; cdr3_nt: TGCAGCGTTGAAGAGGACTTACCGGGACAGCTAGGAGACAATGAGCAGTACTTC; cdr3_aa: CSVEEDLPGQLGDNEQYF
d_call: NA; v_call: TRBV27; j_call: TRBJ2-7; clone_size: NA; cdr3_nt: TGTGCCAGCAGTCCCGGGGGGCTGGGCAATGAGCAGTACTTC; cdr3_aa: CASSPGGLGNEQYF
d_call: NA; v_call: TRBV12-3/TRBV12-4; j_call: TRBJ1-1; clone_size: NA; cdr3_nt: TGTGCCAGCAGCTTGACCGGGACAAGGGCTTTCTTT; cdr3_aa: CASSLTGTRAFF
d_call: NA; v_call: TRBV20-1; j_call: TRBJ2-1; clone_size: NA; cdr3_nt: TGCAGTGCTCCCGACAATGAGCAGTTCTTC; cdr3_aa: CSAPDNEQFF
d_call: NA; v_call: TRBV15; j_call: TRBJ2-7; clone_size: NA; cdr3_nt: TGTGCCACCAGCCGCCGCCGGCCAGAGCTCTTCTACGAGCAGTACTTC; cdr3_aa: CATSRRRPELFYEQYF
d_call: TRBD1; v_call: TRBV18; j_call: TRBJ1-4; clone_size: NA; cdr3_nt: TGTGCCAGCTCACCACCGGGACAGGCGAATAATGAAAAACTGTTTTTT; cdr3_aa: CASSPPGQANNEKLFF
d_call: TRBD2; v_call: TRBV7-2; j_call: TRBJ2-5; clone_size: few; cdr3_nt: TGTGCCAGCAGCCACCGTAGACTAGCGGGGCTGGAGACCCAGTACTTC; cdr3_aa: CASSHRRLAGLETQYF
d_call: TRBD2; v_call: TRBV3-1; j_call: TRBJ2-5; clone_size: once; cdr3_nt: TGTGCCAGCAGCCAAGCTAGCGGAAGAGAGACCCAGTACTTC; cdr3_aa: CASSQASGRETQYF
d_call: NA; v_call: TRBV2; j_call: TRBJ2-7; clone_size: few; cdr3_nt: TGTGCCAGCAGCTCTCATACCGTCTACGAGCAGTACTTC; cdr3_aa: CASSSHTVYEQYF
d_call: NA; v_call: TRBV3-1; j_call: TRBJ2-7; clone_size: few; cdr3_nt: TGTGCCAGCAGTGATACGGTTGCGTGGGGCTACGAGCAGTACTTC; cdr3_aa: CASSDTVAWGYEQYF
d_call: TRBD1; v_call: TRBV20-1; j_call: TRBJ2-6; clone_size: NA; cdr3_nt: TGCAGTGCTCGGACAGGGGCCGGGGCCAACGTCCTGACTTTC; cdr3_aa: CSARTGAGANVLTF
d_call: NA; v_call: TRBV15; j_call: TRBJ2-5; clone_size: NA; cdr3_nt: TGTGCCACCAGCAGGTACCGGGATCTCCAAGAGACCCAGTACTTC; cdr3_aa: CATSRYRDLQETQYF
d_call: NA; v_call: TRBV12-3/TRBV12-4; j_call: TRBJ1-5; clone_size: NA; cdr3_nt: TGTGCCAGCAGCCAAGATATAGAGAATAGCAATCAGCCCCAGCATTTT; cdr3_aa: CASSQDIENSNQPQHF
d_call: NA; v_call: TRBV25-1; j_call: TRBJ2-7; clone_size: few; cdr3_nt: TGTGCCAGCAGTGACGGACGGGCCCCAGGTTTCAACGAGCAGTACTTC; cdr3_aa: CASSDGRAPGFNEQYF
d_call: TRBD2; v_call: TRBV4-3; j_call: TRBJ2-3; clone_size: few; cdr3_nt: TGCGCCAGCAGCCAAGATAGCATGCTAGCGGGGCGTAGCACAGATACGCAGTATTTT; cdr3_aa: CASSQDSMLAGRSTDTQYF
d_call: TRBD1; v_call: TRBV5-1; j_call: TRBJ2-3; clone_size: few; cdr3_nt: TGCGCCAGCAGCTCTAGACAGGGGACCACAGATACGCAGTATTTT; cdr3_aa: CASSSRQGTTDTQYF
d_call: NA; v_call: TRBV5-1; j_call: TRBJ2-7; clone_size: NA; cdr3_nt: TGCGCCAGCAGCGATCGGACCGGCTCCTACGAGCAGTACTTC; cdr3_aa: CASSDRTGSYEQYF
d_call: TRBD1; v_call: TRBV6-2/TRBV6-3; j_call: TRBJ2-1; clone_size: few; cdr3_nt: TGTGCCAGCAGTTACGGGACAGGGGTTAATGAGCAGTTCTTC; cdr3_aa: CASSYGTGVNEQFF
d_call: NA; v_call: TRBV12-3/TRBV12-4; j_call: TRBJ1-1; clone_size: NA; cdr3_nt: TGTGCCAGCAGTAAGGGCCTAGAGAGCACTGAAGCTTTCTTT; cdr3_aa: CASSKGLESTEAFF
d_call: NA; v_call: TRBV10-2; j_call: TRBJ2-7; clone_size: few; cdr3_nt: TGCGCCAGCACAGGGATAGCGAGCGAGCAGTACTTC; cdr3_aa: CASTGIASEQYF
d_call: NA; v_call: TRBV7-9; j_call: TRBJ2-6; clone_size: NA; cdr3_nt: TGTGCCAGCAGCTACCGGGACACGTTCAACTCTGGGGCCAACGTCCTGACTTTC; cdr3_aa: CASSYRDTFNSGANVLTF
d_call: NA; v_call: TRBV3-1; j_call: TRBJ2-5; clone_size: NA; cdr3_nt: TGTGCCAGCAGCCAACAAATCGGGGGACGAGAGACCCAGTACTTC; cdr3_aa: CASSQQIGGRETQYF
d_call: NA; v_call: TRBV27; j_call: TRBJ2-3; clone_size: few; cdr3_nt: TGTGCCAGCAGTGTCTTGCGGGGGACATACACAGATACGCAGTATTTT; cdr3_aa: CASSVLRGTYTDTQYF
d_call: TRBD1; v_call: TRBV6-5; j_call: TRBJ1-2; clone_size: NA; cdr3_nt: TGTGCCAGCAGTTACTCACGGGACAGGGTCAATTGCTACACCTTC; cdr3_aa: CASSYSRDRVNCYTF
d_call: NA; v_call: TRBV12-3/TRBV12-4; j_call: TRBJ2-1; clone_size: once; cdr3_nt: TGTGCCAGCAGTTTCCCGGTAGCCTACAGTTACCGTGAGCAGTTCTTC; cdr3_aa: CASSFPVAYSYREQFF
d_call: NA; v_call: TRBV6-2/TRBV6-3; j_call: TRBJ2-1; clone_size: few; cdr3_nt: TGTGCCAGCCTGACGACCTACAATGAGCAGTTCTTC; cdr3_aa: CASLTTYNEQFF
d_call: TRBD1; v_call: TRBV25-1; j_call: TRBJ1-6; clone_size: NA; cdr3_nt: TGTGCCAGCAGTTGGACAGGGGCCGCTAATTCACCCCTCCACTTT; cdr3_aa: CASSWTGAANSPLHF
d_call: NA; v_call: TRBV11-2; j_call: TRBJ2-1; clone_size: few; cdr3_nt: TGTGCCAGCAGCTTAGGCTATTACAATGAGCAGTTCTTC; cdr3_aa: CASSLGYYNEQFF
d_call: NA; v_call: TRBV15; j_call: TRBJ2-7; clone_size: NA; cdr3_nt: TGTGCCACCAGCAGAGGTTCAGGCGGCTACGAGCAGTACTTC; cdr3_aa: CATSRGSGGYEQYF
d_call: TRBD2; v_call: TRBV24-1; j_call: TRBJ2-3; clone_size: NA; cdr3_nt: TGTGCCACCAGTGATACAGGGACTAGCGGGGGTAGCACAGATACGCAGTATTTT; cdr3_aa: CATSDTGTSGGSTDTQYF
d_call: NA; v_call: TRBV10-3; j_call: TRBJ2-4; clone_size: NA; cdr3_nt: TGTGCCATCAGTGAGCACGCTGGGAGAATAAACATTCAGTACTTC; cdr3_aa: CAISEHAGRINIQYF
d_call: NA; v_call: TRBV5-6; j_call: TRBJ1-1; clone_size: NA; cdr3_nt: TGTGCCAGCAGCTCCTCGGGTAGGGAAGCTTTCTTT; cdr3_aa: CASSSSGREAFF
d_call: NA; v_call: TRBV12-3/TRBV12-4; j_call: TRBJ2-4; clone_size: few; cdr3_nt: TGTGCCAGCAGCCTCCGACAGGGAGGAAACATTCAGTACTTC; cdr3_aa: CASSLRQGGNIQYF
d_call: TRBD2; v_call: TRBV12-3/TRBV12-4; j_call: TRBJ2-3; clone_size: NA; cdr3_nt: TGTGCCGGCAGTCTAGCGGGGGGATGGTCGGATACGCAGTATTTT; cdr3_aa: CAGSLAGGWSDTQYF
d_call: NA; v_call: TRBV5-1; j_call: TRBJ2-3; clone_size: NA; cdr3_nt: TGCGCCAGCAGCTTGGACTCGACAAGCACAGATACGCAGTATTTT; cdr3_aa: CASSLDSTSTDTQYF
d_call: NA; v_call: TRBV7-9; j_call: TRBJ2-3; clone_size: NA; cdr3_nt: TGTGCCAGCAGCTGGGGGGTCAGCACAGATACGCAGTATTTT; cdr3_aa: CASSWGVSTDTQYF
d_call: TRBD2; v_call: TRBV20-1; j_call: TRBJ2-5; clone_size: NA; cdr3_nt: TGCAGTGCTAGAGGGACTAGCGGGGGGACCCAGTACTTC; cdr3_aa: CSARGTSGGTQYF
d_call: NA; v_call: TRBV4-1; j_call: TRBJ2-2; clone_size: NA; cdr3_nt: TGCGCCAGCAGCCAAGGGGGTCTTTGGACCGGGGAGCTGTTTTTT; cdr3_aa: CASSQGGLWTGELFF
d_call: NA; v_call: TRBV3-1; j_call: TRBJ2-3; clone_size: NA; cdr3_nt: TGTGCCAGCAGCCTTCTGCCAGGAGGCACAGATACGCAGTATTTT; cdr3_aa: CASSLLPGGTDTQYF
d_call: NA; v_call: TRBV20-1; j_call: TRBJ2-7; clone_size: few; cdr3_nt: TGCAGTGCTAACCACGGACAGAACTACGAGCAGTACTTC; cdr3_aa: CSANHGQNYEQYF
d_call: NA; v_call: TRBV12-3/TRBV12-4; j_call: TRBJ2-3; clone_size: NA; cdr3_nt: TGTGCCAGCAGTTTAACCCGGGTAGCAGATACGCAGTATTTT; cdr3_aa: CASSLTRVADTQYF
d_call: NA; v_call: TRBV5-1; j_call: TRBJ2-7; clone_size: few; cdr3_nt: TGCGCCAGCAGCCCGCAAGGGCAGAGAGCCTACGAGCAGTACTTC; cdr3_aa: CASSPQGQRAYEQYF
d_call: NA; v_call: TRBV12-5; j_call: TRBJ1-6; clone_size: once; cdr3_nt: TGTGCTAGTCGAGGACGGGAGAATTCACCCCTCCACTTT; cdr3_aa: CASRGRENSPLHF
d_call: TRBD1; v_call: TRBV12-3/TRBV12-4; j_call: TRBJ2-7; clone_size: few; cdr3_nt: TGTGCCAGCAGTGTGGACAGGGGGCGCGAGCAGTACTTC; cdr3_aa: CASSVDRGREQYF
d_call: NA; v_call: TRBV6-1; j_call: TRBJ2-7; clone_size: NA; cdr3_nt: TGTGCCGGCTCTAGAGGCTACGAGCAGTACTTC; cdr3_aa: CAGSRGYEQYF
d_call: TRBD2; v_call: TRBV10-3; j_call: TRBJ2-3; clone_size: NA; cdr3_nt: TGTGCCATCAGTGAGATGCACGGGACTAGCGGGGGGAGCACAGATACGCAGTATTTT; cdr3_aa: CAISEMHGTSGGSTDTQYF
d_call: NA; v_call: TRBV14; j_call: TRBJ1-2; clone_size: NA; cdr3_nt: TGTGCCAGCAGCCTAGACATCCCCCAGGGCTACACCTTC; cdr3_aa: CASSLDIPQGYTF
d_call: TRBD1; v_call: TRBV13; j_call: TRBJ2-1; clone_size: many; cdr3_nt: TGTGCCAGCAGCGAGGGACAGACCTACAATGAGCAGTTCTTC; cdr3_aa: CASSEGQTYNEQFF